This section outlines one TCR beta chain sequence together with its context. A much larger clone lies a single base off, so this may be a read error. The sample belongs to a study of T cells in Graves' hyperthyroidism and ophthalmopathy. From RNA transcripts, TCR beta CDR3 regions were amplified. The TCR CDR3 was amplified in a first-round RT-PCR using the HTBI primer set. Each CDR3 protein is one row after TCRdb ran MiXCR on the multiplex PCR reads. The table lists hundreds of thousands of distinct CDR3 sequences, over 15% of them singletons. Diagnosis rested on symptoms, serum thyroxine and TRAb, thyroid ultrasound, and orbital computed tomography. PBMCs were derived from under 13 ml fresh peripheral blood. This CDR3 contains 12 residues. V was shortened by 3 bases and J by 11 bases, with 14 bases between the two germline ends. Germline V lookup: CDR1 GTSNPN, CDR2 SVGIG (reference sequence).

The receptor comes from a woman aged 50 to 60 with Graves' hyperthyroidism that later progressed to Graves' ophthalmopathy. Sequenced input: blood. The chain links TRBV30 to TRBJ2-1; maybe TRBD1 (5 bases). The CDR3 is CAWRQVLGKQFF. CDR3 nucleotides: TGTGCCTGGAGACAGGTCCTAGGGAAGCAGTTCTTC.